These T cell receptor beta chains were read from a single sample in a study of T cells in localized non-small cell lung cancer. TCRdb's copy holds only in-frame clones and misses some; the assay was immunoSEQ multiplex PCR. This sample has 23,000 or so clones, with approximately 88% found just once. Sample: peripheral blood, taken before any cancer treatment. These receptors all come from a man between 35 and 75 years old with stage I squamous cell lung carcinoma. Both conserved end residues are part of each CDR3. D genes are given only for firm matches. Clone sizes are given selectively: once, few, many, or a class where the clone is expanded.

V: TRBV7-3
D: -
size: -
J: TRBJ2-1
DNA: TGTGCCAGCAGCTTAATGAATGATGAGCAGTTCTTC
CDR3: CASSLMNDEQFF

V: TRBV5-1
D: -
size: -
J: TRBJ1-3
DNA: TGCGCCAGCAGCTTGGCCGCGGTAGGGCCGGCCGGAAACACCATATATTTT
CDR3: CASSLAAVGPAGNTIYF

V: TRBV5-6
D: -
size: -
J: TRBJ1-1
DNA: TGTGCCAGCAGCTTTCTCGTGTTGACTGAAGCTTTCTTT
CDR3: CASSFLVLTEAFF

V: TRBV19
D: TRBD2
size: -
J: TRBJ2-5
DNA: TGTGCCAGTAGTATAGGAGGACTAGCGGGGCAAGAGACCCAGTACTTC
CDR3: CASSIGGLAGQETQYF

V: TRBV6-1
D: TRBD1
size: -
J: TRBJ2-7
DNA: TGTGCCAGCAGTGGCTCAGGGGGACATATGGCCGAGCAGTACTTC
CDR3: CASSGSGGHMAEQYF

V: TRBV5-1
D: TRBD1
size: -
J: TRBJ1-6
DNA: TGCGCCAGCAGCTTAGGGGGCGCCTATAATTCACCCCTCCACTTT
CDR3: CASSLGGAYNSPLHF

V: TRBV15
D: -
size: once
J: TRBJ2-7
DNA: TGTGCCACCAGCCGAGGTTGGCCAGGGCCCTACGAGCAGTACTTC
CDR3: CATSRGWPGPYEQYF

V: TRBV14
D: TRBD2
size: -
J: TRBJ2-7
DNA: TGTGCCAGCAGCCGGGACCGGCGGGGGGTAAGCTCCTACGAGCAGTACTTC
CDR3: CASSRDRRGVSSYEQYF

V: TRBV7-2
D: -
size: -
J: TRBJ2-2
DNA: TGTGCCAGCAGCTTAGGACCCGGGGAGCTGTTTTTT
CDR3: CASSLGPGELFF

V: TRBV4-2
D: -
size: -
J: TRBJ1-1
DNA: TGTGCCAGCAGCCAAGAGACACAAAAGGCTCTTGTGGGAACTGAAGCTTTCTTT
CDR3: CASSQETQKALVGTEAFF

V: TRBV11-2
D: TRBD2
size: -
J: TRBJ2-3
DNA: TGTGCCAGCAGCTTAGGCGGGACTAGCGGGGCAGATACGCAGTATTTT
CDR3: CASSLGGTSGADTQYF

V: TRBV6-5
D: -
size: -
J: TRBJ2-1
DNA: TGTGCCAGCAGAACGTTCTACAATGAGCAGTTCTTC
CDR3: CASRTFYNEQFF

V: TRBV5-6
D: -
size: -
J: TRBJ2-7
DNA: TGTGCCAGCAGCTCGAACAGAGGGAGGTACGAGCAGTACTTC
CDR3: CASSSNRGRYEQYF

V: TRBV18
D: -
size: -
J: TRBJ1-1
DNA: TGTGCCAGCTCACCAGCGGCAGGGAGGCCCACTGAAGCTTTCTTT
CDR3: CASSPAAGRPTEAFF

V: TRBV28
D: TRBD1
size: -
J: TRBJ1-4
DNA: TGTGCCAGCAGTTTACAACAGGGGTTAAGTGAAAAACTGTTTTTT
CDR3: CASSLQQGLSEKLFF

V: TRBV6-5
D: -
size: -
J: TRBJ1-6
DNA: TGTGCCAGCAGTTACCCTCTCGGGGGAGGTAATTCACCCCTCCACTTT
CDR3: CASSYPLGGGNSPLHF

V: TRBV6-5
D: -
size: -
J: TRBJ2-7
DNA: TGTGCCAGCAGTTACTCGGGATTCCGGGACTACGAGCAGTACTTC
CDR3: CASSYSGFRDYEQYF

V: TRBV5-1
D: TRBD1
size: -
J: TRBJ1-6
DNA: TGCGCCAGCAGCGGATCCCCCGGGACAGCCAATTCACCCCTCCACTTT
CDR3: CASSGSPGTANSPLHF

V: TRBV28
D: TRBD1
size: once
J: TRBJ1-2
DNA: TGTGCCAGCAGTTTATCTCCACAGGGGGCGAATGGCTACACCTTC
CDR3: CASSLSPQGANGYTF

V: TRBV5-1
D: -
size: -
J: TRBJ2-7
DNA: TGCGCCAGCAGATCCAGTTCCCACGAGCAGTACTTC
CDR3: CASRSSSHEQYF

V: TRBV2
D: TRBD1
size: once
J: TRBJ1-3
DNA: TGTGCCAGCGCTGACAGGGCCCTGGCAGGAACCATATATTTT
CDR3: CASADRALAGTIYF

V: TRBV6-5
D: TRBD1
size: -
J: TRBJ2-2
DNA: TGTGCCAGCAGTTTGGGCAGGGGGCGCACCGGGGAGCTGTTTTTT
CDR3: CASSLGRGRTGELFF

V: TRBV6-1
D: -
size: -
J: TRBJ1-1
DNA: TGTGCCAGCAGTGAACGGGGGGTTGAAGCTTTCTTT
CDR3: CASSERGVEAFF

V: TRBV30
D: -
size: -
J: TRBJ2-5
DNA: TGTGCCTGGAGTGTTCGGGGGCGGCACCAAGAGACCCAGTACTTC
CDR3: CAWSVRGRHQETQYF

V: TRBV7-9
D: -
size: once
J: TRBJ2-3
DNA: TGTGCCAGCAGCTTTGAACTGTACACAGATACGCAGTATTTT
CDR3: CASSFELYTDTQYF

V: TRBV7-9
D: -
size: few
J: TRBJ2-1
DNA: TGTGCCAGCAGCTCGGACTACTACAATGAGCAGTTCTTC
CDR3: CASSSDYYNEQFF

V: TRBV7-2
D: -
size: medium-sized
J: TRBJ2-2
DNA: TGTGCCAGCAGCTTAGTCATGAGGGGCCGGGAGCTGTTTTTT
CDR3: CASSLVMRGRELFF

V: TRBV18
D: -
size: -
J: TRBJ1-2
DNA: TGTGCCAGCTCACCGATCGGGCGGGATCCCAACTTC
CDR3: CASSPIGRDPNF

V: TRBV18
D: -
size: -
J: TRBJ2-1
DNA: TGTGCCAGCTCACCGGGGACCCAGAATGAGCAGTTCTTC
CDR3: CASSPGTQNEQFF

V: TRBV18
D: -
size: -
J: TRBJ1-1
DNA: TGTGCCAGCTCAGCTAGGGACCTTGGCGTCACTGAAGCTTTCTTT
CDR3: CASSARDLGVTEAFF

V: TRBV5-1
D: -
size: -
J: TRBJ1-3
DNA: TGCGCCAGCAGCTTGGACAGGCCCCCTGGAAACACCATATATTTT
CDR3: CASSLDRPPGNTIYF

V: TRBV14
D: TRBD1
size: once
J: TRBJ2-3
DNA: TGTGCCAGCAGCCAAGATTGGACAGGGTTCGATACGCAGTATTTT
CDR3: CASSQDWTGFDTQYF

V: TRBV18
D: -
size: once
J: TRBJ2-1
DNA: TGTGCCAGCTCACCACCCAACTCCCGGGTGTATGAGCAGTTCTTC
CDR3: CASSPPNSRVYEQFF

V: TRBV7-2
D: -
size: -
J: TRBJ2-2
DNA: TGTGCCAGCAGTTTGCGCGTTCAGAACACCGGGGAGCTGTTTTTT
CDR3: CASSLRVQNTGELFF

V: TRBV5-6
D: -
size: -
J: TRBJ2-3
DNA: TGTGCCAGCAGCTTACAGACAGATACGCAGTATTTT
CDR3: CASSLQTDTQYF

V: TRBV11-1
D: -
size: -
J: TRBJ2-5
DNA: TGTGCCAGCAGCACGTTCGGGCGGGGAAAACAAGAGACCCAGTACTTC
CDR3: CASSTFGRGKQETQYF

V: TRBV5-6
D: TRBD2
size: few
J: TRBJ2-3
DNA: TGTGCCAGCAGCTTGGGGCTAGCGGGTACCACAGATACGCAGTATTTT
CDR3: CASSLGLAGTTDTQYF

V: TRBV19
D: TRBD2
size: -
J: TRBJ2-3
DNA: TGTGCCAGTAGTATAGCGGGGGGGCAGGATACGCAGTATTTT
CDR3: CASSIAGGQDTQYF

V: TRBV18
D: TRBD1
size: -
J: TRBJ1-2
DNA: TGTGCCAGCTCACCTCATCCCGGACAGGCTGGTGGCTACACCTTC
CDR3: CASSPHPGQAGGYTF

V: TRBV11-2
D: TRBD2
size: -
J: TRBJ2-3
DNA: TGTGCCAGCAGCCCGGGACTAGCGCTCGATACGCAGTATTTT
CDR3: CASSPGLALDTQYF

V: TRBV27
D: -
size: -
J: TRBJ2-1
DNA: TGTGCCAGCAGTTTATTGGCTAGATCAGGTGAGCAGTTCTTC
CDR3: CASSLLARSGEQFF

V: TRBV29-1
D: -
size: -
J: TRBJ2-7
DNA: TGCAGCGTTGGAACTAACTACGAGCAGTACTTC
CDR3: CSVGTNYEQYF

V: TRBV2
D: TRBD1
size: once
J: TRBJ2-3
DNA: TGTGCCAGCAGTGAGAACAGGGGGGCTACAGATACGCAGTATTTT
CDR3: CASSENRGATDTQYF

V: TRBV18
D: -
size: -
J: TRBJ1-2
DNA: TGTGCCAGCTCACCACCGTCGACCAGATCTAACTATGGCTACACCTTC
CDR3: CASSPPSTRSNYGYTF

V: TRBV14
D: TRBD1
size: -
J: TRBJ1-6
DNA: TGTGCCAGCAGCCTACGGACAGGGGGTAATTCACCCCTCCACTTT
CDR3: CASSLRTGGNSPLHF

V: TRBV5-8
D: TRBD1
size: -
J: TRBJ2-1
DNA: TGTGCCAGCAGTCGACAGGGAAACTCCTACAATGAGCAGTTCTTC
CDR3: CASSRQGNSYNEQFF

V: TRBV19
D: -
size: -
J: TRBJ2-6
DNA: TGTGCTATCGGGAGGACAGACTCTGGGGCCAACGTCCTGACTTTC
CDR3: CAIGRTDSGANVLTF